Given below is one T cell receptor beta chain in context. Sequencing used immunoSEQ multiplex PCR; TCRdb keeps in-frame clones, though not all of them. The data show 150,000 or so clones, over 65% seen once. This sample is part of a study of blood T cell repertoires in COVID-19. All enrollees were roughly 18 to 100 years old and from roughly 22 US areas. Germline loops: CDR1 LGHDT, CDR2 YNNKEL (reference sequence). CDR3 length: 15 residues. V lost 3 bases and J lost 4, with 14 bases in between. Sequenced input: PBMCs or T cells enriched from blood (not recorded which). The chain combines TRBV3-1 (or the pseudogene TRBV3-2) with TRBJ2-3; maybe TRBD1 (5 bases). The TCR comes from a woman between 50 and 59 years old who had recovered from COVID-19. The CDR3 loop reads CASSQGLFGSDTQYF. In nucleotides, the CDR3 is TGTGCCAGCAGCCAGGGGCTGTTCGGCTCAGATACGCAGTATTTT.